This TCR beta chain is from a study of beta chain features in type 1 diabetes (dated by TCRdb to about 2018). Background for the entire study: Patients and healthy donors did not differ in mean age, gender distribution, total cell number or subset yield. A total of about 100,000,000 sorted cells were examined across all samples, and RNA yield correlated strongly with the number of cells per subset. In the study, recently diagnosed type 1 diabetes patients and matched healthy donors were compared on the TCRB repertoires of their sorted circulating CD4+ T cell subsets. Regulatory and stem cell-like memory subsets were isolated from only 8 patients and roughly eight healthy donors, whereas naive and central memory subsets came from all 30 or so donors. What the research found in general, with its limitations: Naive, central memory and regulatory TCRB repertoires appeared to be more alike among patients than among healthy donors. PCR may preferentially amplify shorter templates, but because patient and control samples were amplified and corrected together, any resulting skew would affect both groups equally. At VDJ recombination sites, patients with type 1 diabetes made fewer insertions and deleted more nucleotides, a pattern implying thymic rearrangement abnormalities. Sequencing cDNA rather than genomic DNA could over-represent highly expressing activated cells, although activation and CD3 levels did not differ between groups. A moderate but significant shortening of TCRB CDR3 length was observed in type 1 diabetes patients in all four CD4+ subsets. Only small numbers of individuals were included in the HLA sub-analyses, which left unresolved whether HLA type had any influence on TCRB rearrangement.

Each donor gave one peripheral blood draw, about 110 mL on average, collected into heparinised tubes. Naive, central memory, regulatory and stem cell-like memory CD4+ T cells were sorted on a BD FACSAria II using a panel including CD45RO, CCR7, CD25, CD127, CD95 and CD27. Purity was above 95% for every sorted population. PBMCs were isolated right away by Lymphoprep density gradient centrifugation and were stained directly, without culture. So that batch effects would be minimized, each experiment stained and sorted samples in pairs, pairing one healthy donor with one patient. Regarding this clone: The antigen it recognizes is unknown. No per-base quality is available; no much larger clone lies one base away.

The entire isolated RNA was reverse transcribed using the High Capacity cDNA Reverse Transcription Kit, and thus expressed TCRB transcripts were sequenced. Deep immunoSEQ sequencing was performed on naive, central memory and regulatory T cell samples, with an average of approximately 3.9 million total reads per sample. After sorted cells were lysed in RLT buffer, RNA was extracted with DNase-treated RNeasy Micro or Mini kits, with the choice depending on cell number. To prevent cross-contamination, every cell subset was processed on its own, while patient and healthy donor samples were processed together. The immunoSEQ multiplex PCR was used to amplify TCRB sequences from cDNA, yielding 87-bp fragments that span the CDR3 region. Amplicons were sequenced on the Illumina HiSeq platform. On the authors' methods: Synthetic template baselines were used to correct PCR bias computationally, reads within Hamming distance 2 were collapsed together, and singletons that could not be merged were discarded. By aligning reads against IMGT, V, D and J genes, CDR3 length, and insertions or deletions at six rearrangement sites were assigned. Within each subset, clonotype counts were normalized to sorted cell number, and only after that were true diversity and Gini coefficients computed with the tcR R package. Repertoire sharing was quantified using the overlap coefficient calculated on TCRB nucleotide sequences. TCRdb retrieved this table from immuneACCESS and kept in-frame rearrangements only. Not all clones are present; in checked studies, unresolved V genes account for under half, and no reason is known for the remainder. The V and J calls and clone size come from that table; D and trimming were worked out from the DNA. The sample yields some 350,000 clones; over 8.5% were counted once. The ten biggest clones cover about 0.64% of the sample.

Compared with germline, V lacks 0 bases and J lacks 1 base; bases without a gene match: 4. CDR1 and CDR2, looked up from the germline V gene, are SGDLS and YYNGEE. The CDR3 contains 16 residues, cysteine and phenylalanine counted. The only DNA kept is the CDR3, 48 bases in frame from the first base. The sequence was collected from a man in his thirties or forties with type 1 diabetes. In this chain, TRBV9 is recombined with TRBJ2-3; TRBD2 aligns with 8 central bases. The sample comprised central memory CD4+ T cells from blood. The CDR3 has the sequence CASSVEWREGTDTQYF. The base sequence is TGTGCCAGCAGCGTAGAGTGGCGGGAGGGCACAGATACGCAGTATTTT.